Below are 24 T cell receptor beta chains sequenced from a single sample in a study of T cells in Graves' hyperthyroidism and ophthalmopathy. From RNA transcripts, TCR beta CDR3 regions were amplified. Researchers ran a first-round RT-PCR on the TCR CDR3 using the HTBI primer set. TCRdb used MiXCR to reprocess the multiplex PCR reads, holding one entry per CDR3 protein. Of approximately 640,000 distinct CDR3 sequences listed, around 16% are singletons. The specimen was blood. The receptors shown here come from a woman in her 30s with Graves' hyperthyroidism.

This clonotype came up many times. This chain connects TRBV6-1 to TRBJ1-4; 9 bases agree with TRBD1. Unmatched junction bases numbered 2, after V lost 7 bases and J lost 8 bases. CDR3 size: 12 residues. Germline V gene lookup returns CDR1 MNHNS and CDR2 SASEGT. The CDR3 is CASTTGGEKLFF. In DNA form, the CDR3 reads TGTGCCAGCACGACAGGGGGAGAAAAACTGTTTTTT.

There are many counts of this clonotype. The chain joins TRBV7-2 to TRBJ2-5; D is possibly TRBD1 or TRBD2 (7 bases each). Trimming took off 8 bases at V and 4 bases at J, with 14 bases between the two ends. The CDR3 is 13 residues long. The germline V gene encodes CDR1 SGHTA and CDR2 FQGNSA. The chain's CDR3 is CASAREGAETQYF. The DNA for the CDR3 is TGTGCCAGCGCGAGGGAGGGGGCAGAGACCCAGTACTTC.

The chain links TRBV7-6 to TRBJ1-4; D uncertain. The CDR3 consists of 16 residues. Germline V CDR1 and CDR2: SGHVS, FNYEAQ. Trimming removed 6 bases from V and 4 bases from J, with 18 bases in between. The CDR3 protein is CASSKTGPSFNEKLFF. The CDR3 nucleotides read TGTGCCAGCAGTAAGACCGGTCCCTCCTTTAATGAAAAACTGTTTTTT.

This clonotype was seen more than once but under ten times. CDR3 coding DNA: TGTGCCAGCCAGGAGTCCTACGAGCAGTACTTC. Encoded protein: CASQESYEQYF. The chain links TRBV28 to TRBJ2-7, with no clear D. From germline, CDR1 is MDHEN and CDR2 SYDVKM. The CDR3 sequence is 11 residues long. V gave up 8 bases and J gave up 1 base, with 6 bases separating them.

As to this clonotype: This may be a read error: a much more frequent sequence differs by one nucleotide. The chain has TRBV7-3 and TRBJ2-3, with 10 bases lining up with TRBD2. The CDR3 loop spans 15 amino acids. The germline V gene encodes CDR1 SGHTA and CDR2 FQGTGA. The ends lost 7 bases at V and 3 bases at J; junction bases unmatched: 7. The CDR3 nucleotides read TGTGCCAGCAATACAGAACTAGCGGGAACAGATACGCAGTATTTT. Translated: CASNTELAGTDTQYF.

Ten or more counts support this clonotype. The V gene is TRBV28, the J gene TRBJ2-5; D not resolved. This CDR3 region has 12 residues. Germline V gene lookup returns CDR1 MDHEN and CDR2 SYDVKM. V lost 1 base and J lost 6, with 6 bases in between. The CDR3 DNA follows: TGTGCCAGCAGTTTATTAGGGAAGACCCAGTACTTC. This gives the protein CASSLLGKTQYF.

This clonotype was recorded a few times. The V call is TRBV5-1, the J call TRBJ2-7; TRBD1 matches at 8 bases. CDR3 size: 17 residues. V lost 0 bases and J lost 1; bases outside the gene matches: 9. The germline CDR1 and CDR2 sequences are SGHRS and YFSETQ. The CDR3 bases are TGCGCCAGCAGCTTGGCTACAGGGGGTGAATTTTCCTACGAGCAGTACTTC. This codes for CASSLATGGEFSYEQYF.

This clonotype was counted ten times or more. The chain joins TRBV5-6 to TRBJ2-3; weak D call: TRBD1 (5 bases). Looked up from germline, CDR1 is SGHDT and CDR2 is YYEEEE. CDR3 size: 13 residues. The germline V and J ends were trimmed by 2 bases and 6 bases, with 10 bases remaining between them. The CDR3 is CASSFGALDTQYF. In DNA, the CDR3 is TGTGCCAGCAGCTTTGGGGCTCTGGATACGCAGTATTTT. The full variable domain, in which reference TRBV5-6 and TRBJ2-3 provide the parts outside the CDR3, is DAGVTQSPTHLIKTRGQQVTLRCSPKSGHDTVSWYQQALGQGPQFIFQYYEEEERQRGNFPDRFSGHQFPNYSSELNVNALLLGDSALYLCASSFGALDTQYFGPGTRLTVL.

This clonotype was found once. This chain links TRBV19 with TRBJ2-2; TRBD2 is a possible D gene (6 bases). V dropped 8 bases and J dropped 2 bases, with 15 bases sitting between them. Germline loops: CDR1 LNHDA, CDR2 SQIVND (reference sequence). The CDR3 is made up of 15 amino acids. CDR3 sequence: CASLPGELNTGELFF. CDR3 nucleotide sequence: TGTGCCAGTCTCCCGGGAGAGCTAAACACCGGGGAGCTGTTTTTT.

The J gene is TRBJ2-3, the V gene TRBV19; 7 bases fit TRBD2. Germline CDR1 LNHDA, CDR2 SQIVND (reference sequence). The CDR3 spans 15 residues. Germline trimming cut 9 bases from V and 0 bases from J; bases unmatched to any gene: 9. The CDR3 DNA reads TGTGCCAGCAGACGCGGGGGTACTAGCACAGATACGCAGTATTTT. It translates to CASRRGGTSTDTQYF.

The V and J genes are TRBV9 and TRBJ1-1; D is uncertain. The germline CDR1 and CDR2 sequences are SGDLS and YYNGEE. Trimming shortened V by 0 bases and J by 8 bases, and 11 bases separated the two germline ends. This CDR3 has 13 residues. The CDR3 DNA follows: TGTGCCAGCAGCGTAGTTGTATCGGTGGAAGCTTTCTTT. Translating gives CASSVVVSVEAFF.

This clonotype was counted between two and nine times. The CDR3 region is CASRGVGLSTDTQYF. As DNA, the CDR3 is TGTGCCAGCAGAGGCGTAGGCCTTAGCACAGATACGCAGTATTTT. V gene TRBV12-3 or TRBV12-4 combines with J gene TRBJ2-3; D not certain. There are 15 residues in the CDR3. The V and J ends lost 6 bases and 0 bases respectively, with 13 bases between them.

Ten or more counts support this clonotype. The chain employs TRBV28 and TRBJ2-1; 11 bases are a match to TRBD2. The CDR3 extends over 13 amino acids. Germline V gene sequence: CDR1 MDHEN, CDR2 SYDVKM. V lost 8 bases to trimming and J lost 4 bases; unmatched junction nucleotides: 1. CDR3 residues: CASLAGGYNEQFF. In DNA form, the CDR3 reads TGTGCCAGCCTAGCGGGAGGTTACAATGAGCAGTTCTTC. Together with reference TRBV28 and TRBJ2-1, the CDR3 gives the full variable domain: DVKVTQSSRYLVKRTGEKVFLECVQDMDHENMFWYRQDPGLGLRLIYFSYDVKMKEKGDIPEGYSVSREKKERFSLILESASTNQTSMYLCASLAGGYNEQFFGPGTRLTVL.

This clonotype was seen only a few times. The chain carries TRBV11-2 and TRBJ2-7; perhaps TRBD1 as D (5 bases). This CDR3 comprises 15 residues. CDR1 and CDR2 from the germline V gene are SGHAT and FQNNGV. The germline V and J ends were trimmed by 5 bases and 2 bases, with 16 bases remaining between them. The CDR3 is CASSPRQNAPYEQYF. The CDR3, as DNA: TGTGCCAGCAGCCCCCGACAGAATGCTCCCTACGAGCAGTACTTC.

This chain's CDR3 is CASSPQVEQGGTEAFF. The CDR3 nucleotides are TGTGCCAGCTCACCTCAAGTCGAACAGGGAGGTACTGAAGCTTTCTTT. The chain recombines TRBV18 with TRBJ1-1; weak D call: TRBD1 (6 bases). V lost 3 bases, J lost 5 bases, and 19 bases lay in between. Germline V gene lookup returns CDR1 KGHSH and CDR2 LQKENI. The CDR3 runs 16 residues. Drawing the rest from reference TRBV18 and TRBJ1-1, the complete variable domain is NAGVMQNPRHLVRRRGQEARLRCSPMKGHSHVYWYRQLPEEGLKFMVYLQKENIIDESGMPKERFSAEFPKEGPSILRIQQVVRGDSAAYFCASSPQVEQGGTEAFFGQGTRLTVV.

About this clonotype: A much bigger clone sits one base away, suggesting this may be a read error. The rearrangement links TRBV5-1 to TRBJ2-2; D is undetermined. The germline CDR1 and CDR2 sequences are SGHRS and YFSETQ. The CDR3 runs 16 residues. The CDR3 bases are TGCGCCAGCGATCCAAGCAACCCAACGAACACCTGGGAGCTGTTTTTT. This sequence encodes CASDPSNPTNTWELFF.

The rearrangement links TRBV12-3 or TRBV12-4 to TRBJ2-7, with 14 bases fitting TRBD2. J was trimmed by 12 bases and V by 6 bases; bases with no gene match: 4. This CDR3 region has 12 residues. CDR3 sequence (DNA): TGTGCCAGCAGCCTGGGACTAGCGGGAGCGTACTTC. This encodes CASSLGLAGAYF.

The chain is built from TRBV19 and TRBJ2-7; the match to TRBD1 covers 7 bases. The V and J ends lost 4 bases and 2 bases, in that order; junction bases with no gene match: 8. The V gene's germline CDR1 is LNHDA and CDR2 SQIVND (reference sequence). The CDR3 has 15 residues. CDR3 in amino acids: CASSRDSAPPYEQYF. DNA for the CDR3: TGTGCCAGTAGTAGGGACAGCGCCCCTCCCTACGAGCAGTACTTC.

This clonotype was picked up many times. The CDR3 protein is CASSLFMGLASEQFF. CDR3 coding DNA: TGTGCCAGCAGTTTATTCATGGGACTAGCAAGTGAGCAGTTCTTC. J is TRBJ2-1 and V is TRBV28; 9 bases match TRBD2. The ends lost 1 base at V and 9 bases at J; junction bases unmatched: 7. Germline lookup yields CDR1 MDHEN and CDR2 SYDVKM. The CDR3 consists of 15 residues.

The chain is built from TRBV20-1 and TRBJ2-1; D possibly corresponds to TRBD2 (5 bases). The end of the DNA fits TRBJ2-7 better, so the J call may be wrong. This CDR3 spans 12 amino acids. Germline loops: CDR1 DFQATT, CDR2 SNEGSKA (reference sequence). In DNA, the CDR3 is TGCAGTGCCCTAAGGACTTCAAATGAGCAGTACTTC. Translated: CSALRTSNEQYF.

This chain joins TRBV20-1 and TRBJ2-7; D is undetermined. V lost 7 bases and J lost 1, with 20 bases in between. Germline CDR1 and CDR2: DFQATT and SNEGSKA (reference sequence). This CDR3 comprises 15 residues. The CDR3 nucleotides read TGCAGTGTCAGCTACACCGCCCCTACATCCTACGAGCAGTACTTC. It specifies CSVSYTAPTSYEQYF.

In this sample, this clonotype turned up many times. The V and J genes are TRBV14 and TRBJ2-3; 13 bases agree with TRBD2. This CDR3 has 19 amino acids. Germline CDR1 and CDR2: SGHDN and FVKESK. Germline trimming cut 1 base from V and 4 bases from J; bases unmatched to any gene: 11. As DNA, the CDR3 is TGTGCCAGCAGCCAAGCTTTTCGGACTAGCGGGAGTGCGGCAGATACGCAGTATTTT. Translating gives CASSQAFRTSGSAADTQYF.

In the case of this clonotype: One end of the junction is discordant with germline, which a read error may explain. The CDR3 is CASSPGAQETQYF. CDR3 coding DNA: TGCGCCAGCAGTCCGGGCGCCCAAGAGACCCAGTACTTC. The chain combines TRBV6-2 or TRBV6-3 with TRBJ2-5; D is uncertain. Germline V gene lookup returns CDR1 MNHEY and CDR2 SVGEGT. This CDR3 spans 13 amino acids.

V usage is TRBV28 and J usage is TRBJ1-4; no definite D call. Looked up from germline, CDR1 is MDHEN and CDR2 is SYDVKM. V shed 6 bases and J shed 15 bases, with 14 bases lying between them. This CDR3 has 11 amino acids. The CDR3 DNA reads TGTGCCAGCAGCTCGATCCTCGGGTTGTTTTTT. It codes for CASSSILGLFF.